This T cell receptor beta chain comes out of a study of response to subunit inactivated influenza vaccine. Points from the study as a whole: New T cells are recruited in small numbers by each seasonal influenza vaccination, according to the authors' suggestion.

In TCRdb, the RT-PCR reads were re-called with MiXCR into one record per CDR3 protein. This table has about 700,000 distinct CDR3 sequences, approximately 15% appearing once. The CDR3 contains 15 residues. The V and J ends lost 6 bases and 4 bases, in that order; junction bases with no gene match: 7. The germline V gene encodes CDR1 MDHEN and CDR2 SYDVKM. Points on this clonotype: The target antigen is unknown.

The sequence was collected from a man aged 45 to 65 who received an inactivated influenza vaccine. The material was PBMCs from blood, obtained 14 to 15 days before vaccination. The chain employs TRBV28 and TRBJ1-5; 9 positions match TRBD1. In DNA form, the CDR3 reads TGTGCCAGCAGCCAGGAGACAGGGGGAAATCAGCCCCAGCATTTT. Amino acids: CASSQETGGNQPQHF.